Shown below are 16 T cell receptor beta chains from a single sample sequenced in a study of T-cell reconstitution after alpha-beta-depleted transplantation in children. TCRbeta library construction was performed incorporating unique molecular identifiers. TCRdb passed the PCR reads through MiXCR, listing each CDR3 protein once. The data hold 500,000 to 650,000 distinct CDR3 sequences, with 10% to 15% observed a single time. This specimen was PBMCs, mostly from graft donor cells, taken 360 days after TCRalphabeta/CD19-depleted stem cell transplant. Receptor source: a male patient under 18 who had a stem cell transplant for acute myeloid leukemia, so the T cells may come from the graft donor.

The chain recombines TRBV5-1 with TRBJ2-7, with 9 nucleotides matching TRBD1. The CDR3 totals 14 residues. Germline V lookup: CDR1 SGHRS, CDR2 YFSETQ. Trimming removed 5 bases from V and 5 bases from J; junction bases left unmatched: 8. In nucleotides, the CDR3 is TGCGCCAGCAGACCGGACAGGGGACGACACGAGCAGTACTTC. This translates into CASRPDRGRHEQYF.

This clonotype was seen a handful of times. The chain is built from TRBV14 and TRBJ2-7; maybe TRBD1 (5 bases). This CDR3 spans 15 amino acids. Germline V gives CDR1 SGHDN, CDR2 FVKESK. Deletions cut 0 bases from V and 2 bases from J, with 11 bases between. The CDR3 loop reads CASSQDPGQPYEQYF. The CDR3 DNA reads TGTGCCAGCAGCCAAGATCCAGGGCAGCCCTACGAGCAGTACTTC.

This clonotype has a count of ten or more. V usage is TRBV20-1 and J usage is TRBJ2-5, with 7 nucleotides matching TRBD1. The junction had 6 bases not matched to a gene; V was cut back by 6 bases and J by 5 bases. Germline V gene lookup returns CDR1 DFQATT and CDR2 SNEGSKA (reference sequence). This CDR3 comprises 12 residues. The CDR3 loop reads CSARGGGETQYF. The CDR3 coding sequence is TGCAGTGCCCGAGGGGGCGGGGAGACCCAGTACTTC.

This clonotype was counted a few times. J is TRBJ2-1 and V is TRBV7-3; D not certain. The germline V gene encodes CDR1 SGHTA and CDR2 FQGTGA. V was clipped by 0 bases and J by 5 bases, with 11 bases between them. This CDR3 region has 15 residues. The CDR3 bases are TGTGCCAGCAGCTTAACAAGGACGATGAACAATGAGCAGTTCTTC. It is translated as CASSLTRTMNNEQFF. The whole variable domain, remainder taken from reference TRBV7-3 and TRBJ2-1, is GAGVSQTPSNKVTEKGKYVELRCDPISGHTALYWYRQSLGQGPEFLIYFQGTGAADDSGLPNDRFFAVRPEGSVSTLKIQRTERGDSAVYLCASSLTRTMNNEQFFGPGTRLTVL.

In this sample, this clonotype turned up a few times. This sequence joins TRBV7-9 and TRBJ2-7; 9 nucleotides line up with TRBD1. With V trimmed by 4 bases and J by 4 bases, 14 bases remained unmatched. Germline CDR1 and CDR2: SEHNR and FQNEAQ (reference sequence). The CDR3 totals 17 residues. CDR3 protein: CASSSNRDRGELYEQYF. The CDR3 bases are TGTGCCAGCAGCTCCAACCGAGACAGGGGGGAGCTATACGAGCAGTACTTC. Supplemented by reference TRBV7-9 and TRBJ2-7, the full variable domain reads DTGVSQNPRHKITKRGQNVTFRCDPISEHNRLYWYRQTLGQGPEFLTYFQNEAQLEKSRLLSDRFSAERPKGSFSTLEIQRTEQGDSAMYLCASSSNRDRGELYEQYFGPGTRLTVT.

This clonotype was detected ten times or more. The chain recombines TRBV18 with TRBJ2-1, with TRBD2 matching over 13 bases. This CDR3 has 18 residues. The V and J ends lost 3 bases and 6 bases, in that order; junction bases with no gene match: 11. The germline V gene encodes CDR1 KGHSH and CDR2 LQKENI. The CDR3 DNA reads TGTGCCAGCTCACCTTCAACGCTGGGACTAGCGGGATCCAATGAGCAGTTCTTC. This encodes CASSPSTLGLAGSNEQFF.

This clonotype was recorded many times. This sequence joins TRBV24-1 and TRBJ2-5, with D maybe TRBD1 (6 bases). Germline V gene sequence: CDR1 KGHDR, CDR2 SFDVKD. CDR3 length equals 16 residues. V was cut by 0 bases and J by 4 bases, with 14 bases left in between. The CDR3: CATSDLGQGRLETQYF. The CDR3 DNA follows: TGTGCCACCAGTGATTTGGGGCAGGGGCGCCTAGAGACCCAGTACTTC.

This clonotype was counted between two and nine times. The chain is built from TRBV11-2 and TRBJ2-3; 10 nucleotides match TRBD2. V lost 5 bases, J lost 9 bases, and 23 bases stayed unmatched. Per the germline V gene, CDR1 is SGHAT and CDR2 is FQNNGV. This CDR3 is built from 19 residues. The CDR3: CASSNLMSSGRWAQFTQYF. The DNA for the CDR3 is TGTGCCAGCAGCAACCTAATGTCTAGCGGGAGATGGGCTCAGTTCACGCAGTATTTT.

This clonotype was observed many times. The chain is built from TRBV7-6 and TRBJ2-1; weak D call: TRBD2 (6 bases). CDR1 and CDR2 from the germline V gene are SGHVS and FNYEAQ. This CDR3 has 16 amino acids. The V and J ends lost 1 base and 6 bases respectively, with 16 bases between them. The CDR3 sequence: CASSLVGRLEANEQFF. CDR3 coding DNA: TGTGCCAGCAGCTTAGTTGGGAGACTAGAAGCCAATGAGCAGTTCTTC.

This clonotype came up a few times. V and J are TRBV4-3 and TRBJ2-2; 10 bases align to TRBD2. Germline V gene data show CDR1 as LGHNA and CDR2 as YSLEER. The CDR3 extends over 18 amino acids. The V segment lost 0 bases and the J segment 7 bases; nucleotides outside the gene matches: 11. DNA of the CDR3: TGCGCCAGCAGCCAAGATCCACTAGCGGGAAGGTACGGCGGGGAGCTGTTTTTT. Its translation is CASSQDPLAGRYGGELFF.

This clonotype was observed many times. The J gene is TRBJ1-2, the V gene TRBV7-2; D unclear. The V gene lost 5 bases and the J gene lost 0 bases, with 10 bases spanning the gap. The CDR3 consists of 14 residues. Per the germline V gene, CDR1 is SGHTA and CDR2 is FQGNSA. The CDR3 DNA sequence: TGTGCCAGCAGCCCCGCGGTTTCTAACTATGGCTACACCTTC. It is translated as CASSPAVSNYGYTF.

This chain uses TRBV20-1 with TRBJ2-7, with D possibly being TRBD1 (6 bases). This CDR3 contains 15 residues. V shed 3 bases and J shed 1 base, with 16 bases lying between them. Germline assignment: CDR1 DFQATT and CDR2 SNEGSKA (reference sequence). The CDR3 reads CSASSSGAASYEQYF. CDR3 coding DNA: TGCAGTGCTAGCTCATCAGGGGCGGCTTCCTACGAGCAGTACTTC.

This clonotype was observed many times. This CDR3 reads CASSFPPGYSNQPQHF. CDR3 sequence (DNA): TGTGCCAGCAGTTTCCCTCCGGGTTATAGCAATCAGCCCCAGCATTTT. The chain recombines TRBV28 with TRBJ1-5; no clear D. Trimming shortened V by 3 bases and J by 0 bases, and 12 bases separated the two germline ends. This CDR3 is 16 amino acids long. Germline V gene sequence: CDR1 MDHEN, CDR2 SYDVKM. Full variable domain (outside the CDR3, taken from reference TRBV28 and TRBJ1-5): DVKVTQSSRYLVKRTGEKVFLECVQDMDHENMFWYRQDPGLGLRLIYFSYDVKMKEKGDIPEGYSVSREKKERFSLILESASTNQTSMYLCASSFPPGYSNQPQHFGDGTRLSIL.

This clonotype was seen a handful of times. This chain joins TRBV3-1 and TRBJ2-1, with 12 bases identical to TRBD2. V trimming: 2 bases; J trimming: 6 bases; junction bases outside the gene matches: 5. The germline V gene encodes CDR1 LGHDT and CDR2 YNNKEL (reference sequence). The CDR3 is made up of 16 amino acids. The CDR3 nucleotides are TGTGCCAGCAGCCAACGTACTAGCGGGAGGCGCAATGAGCAGTTCTTC. It yields the protein CASSQRTSGRRNEQFF.

The table lists this clonotype with a few counts. The CDR3 DNA follows: TGTGCCAGCAGTCCCATGAGACGGAAAGAGAACACTGAAGCTTTCTTT. Translating gives CASSPMRRKENTEAFF. The chain uses TRBV12-3 or TRBV12-4 and TRBJ1-1, with D unresolved. The CDR3 covers 16 residues. The V end lost 5 bases, the J end lost 1 base, and 17 bases lay between the germline ends.

The chain joins TRBV12-3 or TRBV12-4 to TRBJ2-5; D is perhaps TRBD1 or TRBD2 (5 bases each). V lost 1 base and J lost 7, with 13 bases in between. This CDR3 has 14 amino acids. The CDR3 loop reads CASSLVTPGGTQYF. CDR3 bases: TGTGCCAGCAGTTTAGTCACTCCTGGGGGGACCCAGTACTTC.